The text below deals with one T cell receptor (beta chain). Its antigen is currently unknown. The sample belongs to a study of OX40 agonist ivuxolimab in advanced cancers. Study-wide context: The drug used for patients, ivuxolimab, was an agonistic anti-OX40 (CD134) antibody. The dose-escalation cohort had hepatocellular carcinoma, melanoma, renal cell or head and neck cancer. Whole-study results and caveats: The study did not work out the antigen specificity of the expanded peripheral T cells. The average count of expanded clones was higher among CD8+ T cells than among CD4+.

Data came from immunoSEQ multiplex PCR; TCRdb stores just in-frame clones and leaves some out. The repertoire has about 77,000 clones, 81% of them found once; the top ten carry roughly 4.5%. This sequence originates from an adult with an advanced solid tumor such as melanoma, head and neck, liver or kidney cancer. This specimen was CD4+ or CD8+ T cells sorted from blood, taken in a trial of the OX40 agonist ivuxolimab.

The DNA of the CDR3 is TGCGCCAGCAGCTGGGGGACAGAGGAGAGGAACACTGAAGCTTTCTTT. As protein: CASSWGTEERNTEAFF. The rearrangement joins TRBV5-1 to TRBJ1-1; 7 positions agree with TRBD1. J lost 1 base, V lost 3 bases, and 9 bases had no gene match. The germline V gene encodes CDR1 SGHRS and CDR2 YFSETQ. The CDR3 extends over 16 amino acids.